One T cell receptor (beta chain) is described in this entry. This receptor's antigen is unknown. The library relied on 5' RACE. Preparation of each TCR library used about 3,200 ng of total RNA. For each sample, cDNA synthesis was carried out in eight separate reactions using SMARTScribe reverse transcriptase. During cDNA synthesis, template switching was used to introduce unique molecular identifiers that contained a 6-nucleotide sample barcode. Two nested PCRs of about 17 and 10 cycles amplified the TCRalpha and TCRbeta cDNA, and bead purification followed each PCR. Before amplification, cDNA was treated with uracil DNA-glycosylase and purified using the QIAquick PCR purification kit. The second PCR was the step at which Illumina TruSeq-compatible adapters and sample-specific barcodes were added. Library quality and concentration were assessed using TapeStation and Qubit, and about 4.7 ng of each library was pooled. Pooled libraries were sequenced on an Illumina HiSeq2500 single-index Rapid Run with 2 x 100 bp reads and custom sequencing primers. The paper's processing steps were these. MiGEC version 1.2.6 was used for UMI-based consensus assembly to correct PCR and sequencing errors. MiXCR version 2.1.1 was used to carry out V(D)J alignment, clonotype assembly and CDR3 extraction. Normalisation of gene usage, clonotype sharing and MAIT/NKT TCR abundance was achieved by analysing the top 1000, 10 000 and 20 000 clonotypes per sample. After downsampling to 27 000 UMIs, diversity was calculated as the inverse Simpson index using the vegan R package. Paired Mann-Whitney U tests on discordant twin pairs were used, with Benjamini-Hochberg multiple-testing correction. TCRdb reanalyzed the reads, keeping one entry per CDR3 protein sequence and omitting DNA. TCRdb, not the original authors, processed these V and J calls. The table held for this sample gives nearly 450,000 distinct CDR3 sequences. The ten largest clones take up around 2.4% of the sample.

From each donor, a roughly 2.5 ml peripheral blood sample was collected into PAXgene tubes and stored at -80 degrees C. Without T cell sorting, total RNA was isolated from whole blood using the PAXgene blood miRNA kit on an automated QIAcube. Peripheral blood from monozygotic twin pairs, either concordant or discordant for inflammatory bowel disease, underwent deep TCRalpha and TCRbeta repertoire profiling that used unique molecular barcoding. Smoking habits were recorded for all twin pairs, with individuals classified as current, former or never smokers. The data originate from a study of monozygotic twins with inflammatory bowel disease (dated by TCRdb to about 2019). For the wider study: A total of approximately 28 monozygotic twin pairs were included in the full study, comprising nine German pairs (four IBD-concordant, five IBD-discordant) and 19 IBD-discordant Danish pairs. The search for disease-associated traits relied mainly on comparing, within discordant pairs, IBD patients with their genetically identical healthy co-twins. Each individual had, on average, about 151 000 unique TCRalpha sequences and 181 000 unique TCRbeta sequences available for analysis.

Points the paper makes about the study in general: Concordant and discordant twins showed no difference in repertoire similarity, possibly because of limited statistical power. Fewer clonotypes were shared with other individuals by IBD patients than by healthy twins, most markedly in patients showing signs of disease activity. The analysis was unable to tell apart different T cell subtypes. Because patients received different immunosuppressive treatments, the repertoires may have picked up extra background noise and variability between individuals. No single strong signal or clonotype linked to IBD turned up in the results, so the idea that one exists was not supported. A decrease in TCRbeta repertoire diversity, as measured by inverse Simpson index, was observed in IBD patients compared with their healthy co-twins.

The source material was blood. This sequence was found in a human donor with ulcerative colitis or Crohn's disease, or a healthy co-twin of an affected twin (not recorded which).

CDR3 loop: CASSYSRTANTGELFF. The chain is made from TRBV6-2 or TRBV6-3 and TRBJ2-2. The germline V gene gives CDR1 as MNHEY and CDR2 as SVGEGT. The CDR3 holds 16 amino acids from the cysteine to the phenylalanine. Only the protein is available.